This T cell receptor beta chain was obtained from a study of T-cell memory formation after mild COVID-19. The study, taken as a whole, reports: Still unconfirmed is whether the second-wave clones peaking on day 37 recognized SARS-CoV-2. Contracting CD4+ clones lay largely in CM and EM, with CD8+ ones residing in EMRA. In pre-infection memory, a portion of responding clones appeared, which suggested that cross-reactive memory joined.

Constant-segment-primed 5'RACE gave TCR alpha and TCR beta cDNA libraries with sample barcodes and UMIs. TCRdb reprocessed the 5' RACE reads with MiXCR, giving one entry per CDR3 protein. The sample consists of around 250,000 distinct CDR3 sequences, approximately 9% of them appearing once. Of note for this clonotype: Its cognate antigen is unknown.

The CDR3 spans 16 residues. The V gene lost 2 bases and the J gene lost 11 bases, with 24 bases spanning the gap. The source material was PBMCs or a T cell subset sorted from them (not recorded which). The clonotype originates from a man aged 18-30 years who had mild COVID-19 (a few samples of this study predate the infection). Cell type and time point are not known. This chain joins TRBV12-3 or TRBV12-4 and TRBJ1-2; tentatively, D is TRBD1 (6 bases). The DNA for the CDR3 is TGTGCCAGCAGTTTACCGAGGACAGTTTCCTCATGGGGTTACACCTTC. Protein product: CASSLPRTVSSWGYTF.